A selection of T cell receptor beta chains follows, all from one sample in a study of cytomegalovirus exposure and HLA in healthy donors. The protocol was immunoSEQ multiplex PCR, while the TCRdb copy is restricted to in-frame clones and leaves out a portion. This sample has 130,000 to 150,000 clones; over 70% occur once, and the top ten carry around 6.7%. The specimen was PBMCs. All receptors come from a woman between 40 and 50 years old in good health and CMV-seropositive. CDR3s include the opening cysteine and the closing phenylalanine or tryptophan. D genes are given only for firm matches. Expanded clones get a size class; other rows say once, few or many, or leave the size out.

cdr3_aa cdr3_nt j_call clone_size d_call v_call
CASSDRDRENEQFF TGTGCCAGCAGCGACCGGGACAGGGAAAATGAGCAGTTCTTC TRBJ2-1 - TRBD1 TRBV9
CATQQRPNEKLFF TGCGCCACACAACAGAGACCTAATGAAAAACTGTTTTTT TRBJ1-4 - - TRBV5-1
CASSPRTSGGANAYEQYF TGTGCCAGCAGTCCGAGGACTAGCGGGGGGGCTAATGCCTACGAGCAGTACTTC TRBJ2-7 - TRBD2 TRBV27
CASSKDTTRSYEQYF TGTGCCAGTAGCAAGGACACAACTCGATCCTACGAGCAGTACTTC TRBJ2-7 - - TRBV19
CASSLNGQVSYGYTF TGCGCCAGCAGCTTGAATGGACAGGTTTCTTATGGCTACACCTTC TRBJ1-2 - TRBD1 TRBV5-1
CASSSTPGTSTDTQYF TGTGCCAGCTCATCGACACCGGGAACTAGCACAGATACGCAGTATTTT TRBJ2-3 - - TRBV18
CASSLKWAGGHEQYF TGTGCCAGCAGCTTGAAGTGGGCGGGGGGTCACGAGCAGTACTTC TRBJ2-7 - TRBD2 TRBV5-6
CASSQAPMRAAEAFF TGTGCCAGCAGCCAAGCACCAATGAGGGCGGCTGAAGCTTTCTTT TRBJ1-1 - - TRBV14
CASSVLAGGTDTQYF TGTGCCAGCAGTGTACTAGCGGGGGGGACAGATACGCAGTATTTT TRBJ2-3 - TRBD2 TRBV2
CASSLEGGRLGDGYTF TGCGCCAGCAGCTTGGAAGGGGGCCGGCTTGGAGATGGCTACACCTTC TRBJ1-2 - TRBD1 TRBV5-1
CASSPDSGYNSPLHF TGTGCCAGCTCACCGGACAGTGGATATAATTCACCCCTCCACTTT TRBJ1-6 - - TRBV18
CASSRLLAYEQYF TGTGCCAGCAGTCGCCTTCTAGCGTACGAGCAGTACTTC TRBJ2-7 - - TRBV6-6
CASSLYDRGSYNEQFF TGTGCCAGCAGTTTATACGACAGGGGCTCCTACAATGAGCAGTTCTTC TRBJ2-1 - TRBD1 TRBV28
CASSRQGTTGELFF TGTGCCAGCAGTAGACAGGGGACCACCGGGGAGCTGTTTTTT TRBJ2-2 - TRBD1 TRBV27
CASSLVGSWNEQFF TGTGCCAGCAGCTTGGTCGGTAGCTGGAATGAGCAGTTCTTC TRBJ2-1 - - TRBV7-3
CATSPRPGLSGNTIYF TGTGCCACCAGCCCCCGGCCCGGACTCTCTGGAAACACCATATATTTT TRBJ1-3 - - TRBV15
CASSSGTGSRADGYTF TGTGCCAGCAGCTCGGGGACAGGTTCTCGGGCGGATGGCTACACCTTC TRBJ1-2 - TRBD1 TRBV7-2
CASRVAGQGTDTQYF TGTGCCAGCAGAGTAGCGGGACAGGGTACAGATACGCAGTATTTT TRBJ2-3 - - TRBV2
CASSEGYRGTEAFF TGTGCCAGCAGTGAAGGGTACAGGGGCACTGAAGCTTTCTTT TRBJ1-1 - TRBD1 TRBV6-1
CASSDSYSNQPQHF TGTGCCAGCAGTGACAGTTATAGCAATCAGCCCCAGCATTTT TRBJ1-5 few - TRBV2
CASSSTGPSSPLHF TGTGCCAGCAGCTCGACAGGCCCGTCGTCACCCCTCCACTTT TRBJ1-6 - - TRBV5-6
CASSRRLAGGSDTQYF TGCGCCAGCAGCCGCCGACTAGCGGGGGGCTCAGATACGCAGTATTTT TRBJ2-3 few TRBD2 TRBV5-1
CASSRDRPYGYTF TGTGCCTCGTCCCGGGACAGGCCTTATGGCTACACCTTC TRBJ1-2 few TRBD1 TRBV30
CASSLSGGGGQPQHF TGTGCCAGCAGCTTATCTGGGGGGGGAGGGCAGCCCCAGCATTTT TRBJ1-5 - - TRBV7-2
CASKVEAGTGELFF TGCGCCAGCAAGGTCGAAGCGGGCACCGGGGAGCTGTTTTTT TRBJ2-2 - - TRBV5-1
CASSGLSHSYNEQFF TGTGCCAGCAGCGGACTCAGCCACTCCTACAATGAGCAGTTCTTC TRBJ2-1 - - TRBV7-9
CASSSAYSNQPQHF TGTGCCAGCAGTTCAGCGTATAGCAATCAGCCCCAGCATTTT TRBJ1-5 - - TRBV28
CASSGAGARPQHF TGTGCCAGCAGTGGAGCGGGCGCCAGGCCCCAGCATTTT TRBJ1-5 - - TRBV2
CAAGDRLNTEAFF TGTGCCGCAGGCGACAGACTGAACACTGAAGCTTTCTTT TRBJ1-1 - - TRBV6-5
CASNKTQGNGYGYTF TGCGCCAGCAATAAGACACAAGGCAATGGCTATGGCTACACCTTC TRBJ1-2 - - TRBV10-1
CASSPRGRETQYF TGTGCCAGCTCACCGCGGGGAAGAGAGACCCAGTACTTC TRBJ2-5 once - TRBV18
CASSVEEGRPTGELFF TGTGCCAGCAGCGTAGAGGAGGGCAGACCTACCGGGGAGCTGTTTTTT TRBJ2-2 once - TRBV9
CASSLAGQLSWETQYF TGCGCCAGCAGCTTGGCGGGACAGCTGAGTTGGGAGACCCAGTACTTC TRBJ2-5 - TRBD1 TRBV5-1
CASSFSEGGTEAFF TGTGCCAGCAGCTTTTCAGAAGGAGGCACTGAAGCTTTCTTT TRBJ1-1 - - TRBV11-2
CASRSTQGQGYTF TGTGCCAGCAGAAGCACACAGGGGCAAGGCTACACCTTC TRBJ1-2 - TRBD1 TRBV6-5
CASRTRLTGEKLFF TGTGCCAGCAGAACCCGATTAACGGGGGAAAAACTGTTTTTT TRBJ1-4 - - TRBV6-5
CASSSGTSGGKVAGELFF TGTGCCAGCAGCTCCGGGACTAGCGGGGGAAAGGTGGCCGGGGAGCTGTTTTTT TRBJ2-2 - TRBD2 TRBV5-4
CASRLSYVGYEQYF TGTGCCAGCAGACTTAGCTATGTTGGATACGAGCAGTACTTC TRBJ2-7 - - TRBV6-1
CASSFRETTEAFF TGTGCCAGCAGTTTTAGGGAGACCACTGAAGCTTTCTTT TRBJ1-1 - - TRBV6-6
CSASRLYGYTF TGCAGTGCGAGCCGACTGTATGGCTACACCTTC TRBJ1-2 few - TRBV20-1
CASSPGTDNYGYTF TGTGCCAGCAGCCCCGGGACAGATAACTATGGCTACACCTTC TRBJ1-2 - TRBD1 TRBV28
CASSLPPGLDNEQFF TGTGCCAGCAGCTTGCCCCCGGGACTAGACAATGAGCAGTTCTTC TRBJ2-1 few TRBD2 TRBV7-9
CASSETGGSYEQYF TGTGCCAGCAGCGAGACAGGGGGCTCCTACGAGCAGTACTTC TRBJ2-7 - TRBD1 TRBV7-3
CASRETQGAEGYTF TGTGCCAGCAGGGAAACACAGGGGGCGGAAGGCTACACCTTC TRBJ1-2 - TRBD1 TRBV14
CASRAGTGGTGELFF TGCGCCAGCAGGGCCGGGACAGGGGGAACCGGGGAGCTGTTTTTT TRBJ2-2 few TRBD1 TRBV5-1
CASSPDRGRDYGYTF TGTGCCAGCAGTCCGGACAGGGGGCGCGACTATGGCTACACCTTC TRBJ1-2 - TRBD1 TRBV2
CATSLAGPLGHPDTQYF TGTGCCACTTCTTTAGCGGGGCCCCTAGGCCATCCAGATACGCAGTATTTT TRBJ2-3 - TRBD2 TRBV2
CASSDGGASQETQYF TGCGCCAGCAGTGACGGGGGGGCCTCCCAAGAGACCCAGTACTTC TRBJ2-5 few TRBD2 TRBV10-1
CASRTPAAGVYQPQHF TGTGCCAGTAGGACCCCAGCAGCCGGGGTTTATCAGCCCCAGCATTTT TRBJ1-5 - - TRBV19
CASSVGQAVGGYTF TGTGCCAGCAGCGTAGGACAGGCCGTTGGAGGCTACACCTTC TRBJ1-2 - - TRBV9
CASSLNTGPYEQYF TGTGCCAGCAGCTTGAATACAGGCCCCTACGAGCAGTACTTC TRBJ2-7 - - TRBV7-3
CASSSTDRVNYGYTF TGTGCCAGCAGCTCTACCGACAGGGTAAACTATGGCTACACCTTC TRBJ1-2 - TRBD1 TRBV7-9
CASSSGQGAWSEQYF TGTGCCAGCAGCTCGGGACAGGGAGCATGGAGCGAGCAGTACTTC TRBJ2-7 once TRBD1 TRBV7-6